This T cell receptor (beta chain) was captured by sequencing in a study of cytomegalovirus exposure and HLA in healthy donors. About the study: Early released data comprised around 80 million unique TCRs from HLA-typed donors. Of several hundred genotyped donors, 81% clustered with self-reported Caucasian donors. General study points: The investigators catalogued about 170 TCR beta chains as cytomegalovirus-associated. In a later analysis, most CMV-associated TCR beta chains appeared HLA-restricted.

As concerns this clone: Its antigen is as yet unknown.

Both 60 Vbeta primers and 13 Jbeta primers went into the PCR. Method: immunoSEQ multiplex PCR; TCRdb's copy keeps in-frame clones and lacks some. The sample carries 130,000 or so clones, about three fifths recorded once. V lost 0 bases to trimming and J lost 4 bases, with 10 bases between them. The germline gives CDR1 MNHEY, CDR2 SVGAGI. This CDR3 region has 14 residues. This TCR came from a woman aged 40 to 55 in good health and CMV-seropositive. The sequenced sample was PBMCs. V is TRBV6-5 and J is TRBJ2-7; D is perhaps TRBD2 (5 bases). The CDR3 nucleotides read TGTGCCAGCAGTTACTCGTCGGGATCGTACGAGCAGTACTTC. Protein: CASSYSSGSYEQYF.